This T cell receptor (beta chain) was identified in a study of spatial heterogeneity in lung cancer (dated by TCRdb to the late 2010s). About the investigation overall: More beta-chain than alpha-chain transcripts were consistently detected, likely reflecting higher beta-chain transcript abundance. In the raw uncorrected reads, each unique combination of TCR and UMI appeared more than ten times on average. TCR alpha and beta repertoires were quantitatively compared across multiple tumor regions, matched nontumor lung and blood in non-small cell lung cancer. The study linked features of the TCR repertoire to counts of nonsynonymous mutations, which were determined by whole-exome sequencing of tumor tissue. Both alpha and beta chains were TCR-sequenced in samples taken at surgery, namely 220 tumor regions, around 70 matched nontumor lung samples and approximately 58 PBMC samples. Broad study findings and their caveats: Ubiquitous expanded tumor TCRs were detected in blood more often at tumor resection than at routine follow-up. Additional single-cell paired TCR alpha and beta sequencing was considered necessary to confirm, at a functional level, the hypothesis that regional TCRs recognize regional mutations.

The library was prepared using 5' RACE. TCRdb shows the sequencer as NextSeq 500. To allow correction of PCR and sequencing errors, the TCR library protocol tagged every TCR cDNA molecule with a unique molecular identifier. Per the source publication's procedure: TCR identification, UMI-based error correction and CDR3 extraction were performed with Decombinator tools. TCRs above a frequency of 2 per 1,000, corresponding to the top 1% of the tumor frequency distribution, were defined as expanded. Rényi diversity was computed with the R vegan package after subsampling each repertoire 100 times to 5,000 TCRs. CDR3 similarity networks were constructed using string-kernel similarity of amino acid triplets, with links drawn between CDR3s whose pairwise similarity was above 0.82. The public reads were reprocessed in TCRdb via fastp at Q25 and MiXCR, keeping in-frame beta chains. For every CDR3 protein sequence, its rows merge into one entry that carries the most common genes and DNA. The authors' filters were not applied to this entry. The sample includes about 82,000 distinct CDR3 sequences, with 10% to 15% observed a single time. The biggest ten clones account for around 4.3% of the sample.

Notes on this clonotype: The antigen this receptor binds is unknown. Per-nucleotide qualities are absent, and no much larger clonotype sits a single base away.

The time point label of this sample denotes: sample taken at primary tumor resection. For TCR sequencing, whole RNA was extracted from tumor and nontumor lung tissue, or from cryopreserved PBMC samples, and no cell sorting was done. Donors were some 67 patients with early-stage, untreated non-small cell lung cancer from the lung TRACERx cohort. Only patients with enough RNA available from two or more tumor regions were chosen for TCR sequencing. This TCR was recovered from a male donor with early-stage non-small cell lung cancer. The specimen comprised PBMCs, sampled at surgery.

The CDR3 protein is CASSYPDRGPYEQYF. The nucleotide sequence reads as follows: TGTGCCAGCAGCTATCCGGACAGGGGGCCCTACGAGCAGTACTTC. The chain joins TRBV7-9 to TRBJ2-7; a stretch of 11 junction bases matches TRBD1. From the germline V gene (reference sequence), CDR1 is SEHNR and CDR2 is FQNEAQ. For this chain, trimming is 4 bases at the V end and 2 bases at the J end, and the number of junction bases without a gene match is 4. Including the terminal cysteine and phenylalanine, the CDR3 comprises 15 residues. Kept here is only the CDR3 DNA, which spans 45 bases and is read in frame from base 1.